The 31 T cell receptor beta chains below come from one sample, sequenced in a study of blood T cell repertoires in COVID-19. TCRdb's table, derived via immunoSEQ multiplex PCR, lists solely in-frame clones and lacks some. The table has about 120,000 clones, about 85% seen once; the top ten hold around 11%. Sequencing input: peripheral blood. Receptor source: a man in his sixties with acute or convalescent COVID-19.

The rearrangement joins TRBV27 to TRBJ1-1, with 10 bases matching TRBD1. Trimming took 4 bases from V and 2 from J; bases not matched to a gene: 4. CDR1 and CDR2 (germline): MNHEY, SMNVEV (reference sequence). CDR3 size: 15 residues. CDR3 sequence reads: CASSYRQGANTEAFF. CDR3 nucleotide sequence: TGTGCCAGCAGTTACCGACAGGGGGCAAACACTGAAGCTTTCTTT.

The chain carries TRBV28 and TRBJ1-2; a weak D match, TRBD1 (5 bases). The CDR3 is made up of 12 amino acids. V shed 5 bases and J shed 12 bases, with 16 bases lying between them. Germline lookup yields CDR1 MDHEN and CDR2 SYDVKM. The CDR3 coding sequence is TGTGCCAGCAGTCTAACGGGGGGGATTAACACCTTC. It yields the protein CASSLTGGINTF.

The genes are TRBV5-1 and TRBJ2-1, with 11 nucleotides matching TRBD2. This CDR3 has 15 residues. V gave up 3 bases and J gave up 4 bases; unmatched junction bases: 3. The germline CDR1 and CDR2 sequences are SGHRS and YFSETQ. CDR3 region: CASSSSSGGYNEQFF. CDR3 coding DNA: TGCGCCAGCAGCTCTTCTAGCGGGGGGTACAATGAGCAGTTCTTC. Combining the CDR3 with reference TRBV5-1 and TRBJ2-1 gives the whole variable domain KAGVTQTPRYLIKTRGQQVTLSCSPISGHRSVSWYQQTPGQGLQFLFEYFSETQRNKGNFPGRFSGRQFSNSRSEMNVSTLELGDSALYLCASSSSSGGYNEQFFGPGTRLTVL.

This chain connects TRBV19 to TRBJ1-3; D ambiguous. V was cut by 8 bases and J by 0 bases, with 17 bases left in between. Germline V lookup: CDR1 LNHDA, CDR2 SQIVND (reference sequence). The CDR3 sequence is 16 residues long. CDR3 DNA: TGTGCCAGTGCCGGCGAGCGGGAACACTCTGGAAACACCATATATTTT. Its protein is CASAGEREHSGNTIYF.

The sample holds a few counts of this clone. CDR3 sequence reads: CASSPRGVENIQYF. The CDR3 DNA sequence: TGTGCCAGCTCTCCAAGGGGTGTTGAAAACATTCAGTACTTC. The chain is built from TRBV18 and TRBJ2-4; tentatively, D is TRBD1 (5 bases). The CDR3 length is 14 residues. Between the trimmed V and J ends, which lost 6 bases and 5 bases, there was a span of 14 bases. The V gene's germline CDR1 is KGHSH and CDR2 LQKENI. The entire variable domain, with the rest obtained from reference TRBV18 and TRBJ2-4, is as follows: NAGVMQNPRHLVRRRGQEARLRCSPMKGHSHVYWYRQLPEEGLKFMVYLQKENIIDESGMPKERFSAEFPKEGPSILRIQQVVRGDSAAYFCASSPRGVENIQYFGAGTRLSVL.

This clone has only a few counts. The J gene is TRBJ2-7, the V gene TRBV5-1, with D possibly matching TRBD1 (5 bases). Germline V gene lookup returns CDR1 SGHRS and CDR2 YFSETQ. The CDR3 length is 17 residues. Trimming shortened V by 3 bases and J by 1 base, and 20 bases separated the two germline ends. Here the CDR3 reads CASSSPQVLTRSYEQYF. The CDR3 DNA reads TGCGCCAGCAGCTCACCACAGGTTTTGACGAGATCCTACGAGCAGTACTTC. The full variable domain, its missing parts supplied by reference TRBV5-1 and TRBJ2-7, is KAGVTQTPRYLIKTRGQQVTLSCSPISGHRSVSWYQQTPGQGLQFLFEYFSETQRNKGNFPGRFSGRQFSNSRSEMNVSTLELGDSALYLCASSSPQVLTRSYEQYFGPGTRLTVT.

The chain is built from TRBV27 and TRBJ2-7, with 11 bases that match TRBD2. The CDR3 sequence is 15 residues long. J was trimmed by 4 bases and V by 6 bases; bases with no gene match: 8. CDR1 is MNHEY, CDR2 SMNVEV, per germline (reference sequence). For the CDR3, the DNA is TGTGCCAGCAGGACGACTAGCGGGATATTTTACGAGCAGTACTTC. Protein: CASRTTSGIFYEQYF.

This chain connects TRBV28 to TRBJ1-1; 12 bases align to TRBD1. The CDR3 contains 18 residues. Germline trimming cut 1 base from V and 3 bases from J; bases unmatched to any gene: 9. CDR1 is MDHEN, CDR2 SYDVKM, per germline. DNA for the CDR3: TGTGCCAGCAGTTTATTCTCCGGGACAGGGGGCAGGGACACTGAAGCTTTCTTT. Translating it yields CASSLFSGTGGRDTEAFF.

The chain recombines TRBV12-3 or TRBV12-4 with TRBJ2-7, with 13 positions matching TRBD2. This CDR3 has 13 residues. J lost 5 bases, V lost 5 bases, and 0 bases had no gene match. CDR3 in DNA: TGTGCCAGCAGTGGACTAGCGGGAGACGAGCAGTACTTC. This codes for CASSGLAGDEQYF.

The rearrangement uses TRBV6-6 and TRBJ1-2; D is undetermined. The CDR3 sequence is 15 residues long. V was clipped by 0 bases and J by 6 bases, with 14 bases between them. CDR1 is MNHNY and CDR2 is SVGAGI in the germline V gene (reference sequence). The CDR3 coding sequence is TGTGCCAGCAGTTACTCAGGCGGCGGCCTGAATGGCTACACCTTC. Protein sequence: CASSYSGGGLNGYTF.

A word on this clone: Other DNA sequences in the sample encode the same CDR3. The CDR3 region has the DNA TGTGCCAGCAGCTTAGGACTAGCTGATAATGAGCAGTTCTTC. This codes for CASSLGLADNEQFF. The chain combines TRBV7-2 with TRBJ2-1; 7 bases fit TRBD2. V was clipped by 1 base and J by 7 bases; unmatched bases: 4. This CDR3 is 14 amino acids long. Germline lookup yields CDR1 SGHTA and CDR2 FQGNSA. The full variable domain, in which reference TRBV7-2 and TRBJ2-1 provide the parts outside the CDR3, is GAGVSQSPSNKVTEKGKDVELRCDPISGHTALYWYRQSLGQGLEFLIYFQGNSAPDKSGLPSDRFSAERTGGSVSTLTIQRTQQEDSAVYLCASSLGLADNEQFFGPGTRLTVL.

The chain is built from TRBV3-1 (or the pseudogene TRBV3-2) and TRBJ1-1; D not resolved. The CDR3 length is 13 residues. The V gene's germline CDR1 is LGHDT and CDR2 YNNKEL (reference sequence). V was cut by 2 bases and J by 5 bases, with 9 bases left in between. DNA of the CDR3: TGTGCCAGCAGCCAAAGTCCGGGGACTGAAGCTTTCTTT. It encodes CASSQSPGTEAFF.

V usage is TRBV28 and J usage is TRBJ2-4; 9 bases are shared with TRBD1. The V gene's germline CDR1 is MDHEN and CDR2 SYDVKM. V dropped 1 base and J dropped 7; count of bases not matched to a gene: 8. The CDR3 contains 16 residues. The CDR3 reads CASSLFSGQGSNIQYF. The DNA for the CDR3 is TGTGCCAGCAGTTTATTCTCGGGACAGGGATCGAACATTCAGTACTTC. Looking up the rest from reference TRBV28 and TRBJ2-4 gives the full variable domain: DVKVTQSSRYLVKRTGEKVFLECVQDMDHENMFWYRQDPGLGLRLIYFSYDVKMKEKGDIPEGYSVSREKKERFSLILESASTNQTSMYLCASSLFSGQGSNIQYFGAGTRLSVL.

This chain links TRBV5-4 with TRBJ1-2; possible D gene TRBD1, 5 bases. CDR3 length equals 17 residues. Germline CDR1 is SGHNT and CDR2 is YYREEE (reference sequence). Trimming pared 0 bases from V and 3 bases from J, leaving 18 bases between. CDR3 in DNA: TGTGCCAGCAGCTTGGGGTTCAACCGACCGGGGGACTATGGCTACACCTTC. Amino acids: CASSLGFNRPGDYGYTF.

The V call is TRBV5-1, the J call TRBJ2-1, with D possibly being TRBD2 (5 bases). The V gene lost 3 bases and the J gene lost 5 bases, with 15 bases spanning the gap. Germline CDR1 and CDR2: SGHRS and YFSETQ. The CDR3 covers 15 residues. The CDR3 protein is CASSWVAQVNNEQFF. CDR3 nucleotide sequence: TGCGCCAGCAGCTGGGTAGCGCAGGTAAACAATGAGCAGTTCTTC.

This sequence joins TRBV3-1 (or the pseudogene TRBV3-2) and TRBJ1-1; the D is unclear. V was clipped by 4 bases and J by 6 bases, with 24 bases between them. The CDR3 covers 17 residues. Germline CDR1 reads LGHDT; CDR2 reads YNNKEL (reference sequence). In DNA form, the CDR3 reads TGTGCCAGCAGCCCGAGTGGATTGAGTATAGGAGTCCCTGAAGCTTTCTTT. It encodes CASSPSGLSIGVPEAFF.

This chain connects TRBV5-6 to TRBJ2-3; TRBD1 agrees at 9 bases. There are 17 residues in the CDR3. Per the germline V gene, CDR1 is SGHDT and CDR2 is YYEEEE. V shed 0 bases and J 3 bases; nucleotides not matched to a gene: 8. CDR3 nucleotide sequence: TGTGCCAGCAGCTTGGCAAGGATGGACAGGGGAACAGATACGCAGTATTTT. Translating it yields CASSLARMDRGTDTQYF. The variable domain in full, with the rest retrieved from reference TRBV5-6 and TRBJ2-3, is DAGVTQSPTHLIKTRGQQVTLRCSPKSGHDTVSWYQQALGQGPQFIFQYYEEEERQRGNFPDRFSGHQFPNYSSELNVNALLLGDSALYLCASSLARMDRGTDTQYFGPGTRLTVL.

V usage is TRBV27 and J usage is TRBJ1-2; TRBD1 agrees at 8 bases. This CDR3 contains 12 residues. V dropped 6 bases and J dropped 4; count of bases not matched to a gene: 1. The germline CDR1 and CDR2 sequences are MNHEY and SMNVEV (reference sequence). The chain's CDR3 is CASRTGVYGYTF. CDR3 sequence (DNA): TGTGCCAGCAGGACAGGGGTCTATGGCTACACCTTC.

The chain combines TRBV6-1 with TRBJ2-5; D gene ambiguous. The germline gives CDR1 MNHNS, CDR2 SASEGT. The CDR3 is 14 amino acids. V was shortened by 2 bases and J by 5 bases, with 12 bases between the two germline ends. The DNA for the CDR3 is TGTGCCAGCAGTGAAACGAGGTTACGGGAGACCCAGTACTTC. This codes for CASSETRLRETQYF.

The chain recombines TRBV5-1 with TRBJ2-5, with D possibly being TRBD2 (6 bases). Per the germline V gene, CDR1 is SGHRS and CDR2 is YFSETQ. Trimming removed 0 bases at V and 2 bases at J, with 14 bases between. This CDR3 spans 16 amino acids. The CDR3 spells CASSLGARGSQETQYF. For the CDR3, the DNA is TGCGCCAGCAGCTTGGGGGCGCGGGGTTCACAAGAGACCCAGTACTTC.

The CDR3 nucleotides are TGTGCCAGTAGTCGACAGGGGTCGGCGGACACCTACGAGCAGTACTTC. This codes for CASSRQGSADTYEQYF. The J gene is TRBJ2-7, the V gene TRBV19, with 8 bases aligning to TRBD1. This CDR3 has 16 amino acids. In germline, CDR1 is LNHDA, CDR2 SQIVND (reference sequence). V dropped 5 bases and J dropped 2; count of bases not matched to a gene: 11. The whole variable domain, filled in from reference TRBV19 and TRBJ2-7, reads DGGITQSPKYLFRKEGQNVTLSCEQNLNHDAMYWYRQDPGQGLRLIYYSQIVNDFQKGDIAEGYSVSREKKESFPLTVTSAQKNPTAFYLCASSRQGSADTYEQYFGPGTRLTVT.

In this sample, this clone turned up a few times. This chain connects TRBV18 to TRBJ2-2; 11 nucleotides align to TRBD2. The germline V gene has CDR1 KGHSH and CDR2 LQKENI. This CDR3 is built from 16 residues. With 2 bases clipped from V and 7 bases from J, the junction kept 6 bases outside the gene matches. CDR3 sequence: CASSPVQLAGDGELFF. DNA for the CDR3: TGTGCCAGCTCACCAGTTCAACTAGCGGGAGACGGGGAGCTGTTTTTT.

The gene calls are TRBV6-5 and TRBJ1-1; 7 positions agree with TRBD1. V shed 6 bases, J shed 0 bases, and the junction held 7 bases outside the gene matches. This CDR3 spans 15 amino acids. In germline, CDR1 is MNHEY, CDR2 SVGAGI. The CDR3 region has the DNA TGTGCCAGCAGATTGGGACAGACAATGAACACTGAAGCTTTCTTT. Protein: CASRLGQTMNTEAFF.

This clone appeared a few times. The V call is TRBV21-1, the J call TRBJ1-1. TRBV21-1 is marked as a pseudogene. The CDR3 runs to 13 residues. The CDR3 DNA reads as TGTGCCAGCAGCAAAGCGCCGATGGGACTGGCTTTCTTT. It specifies CASSKAPMGLAFF.

The V and J genes are TRBV5-4 and TRBJ2-2, with D possibly being TRBD1 (6 bases). V lost 0 bases and J lost 0, with 9 bases in between. The germline V gene has CDR1 SGHNT and CDR2 YYREEE (reference sequence). CDR3 length equals 16 residues. The CDR3 here is CASSLGGPTNTGELFF. As DNA, the CDR3 is TGTGCCAGCAGCTTGGGGGGGCCTACGAACACCGGGGAGCTGTTTTTT. Full variable domain (rest looked up from reference TRBV5-4 and TRBJ2-2): ETGVTQSPTHLIKTRGQQVTLRCSSQSGHNTVSWYQQALGQGPQFIFQYYREEENGRGNFPPRFSGLQFPNYSSELNVNALELDDSALYLCASSLGGPTNTGELFFGEGSRLTVL.

This chain joins TRBV28 and TRBJ1-1; possible D gene TRBD1, 6 bases. Trimming took 10 bases from V and 3 from J, leaving 27 bases between them. The length of the CDR3 is 17 residues. The V gene's germline CDR1 is MDHEN and CDR2 SYDVKM. This CDR3 reads CATMRIQGLPGDTEAFF. DNA for the CDR3: TGTGCCACCATGAGAATACAGGGTCTCCCCGGGGACACTGAAGCTTTCTTT.

The chain links TRBV28 to TRBJ2-2; 9 bases fit TRBD2. Germline CDR1 MDHEN, CDR2 SYDVKM. Germline trimming cut 7 bases from V and 4 bases from J; bases unmatched to any gene: 4. This CDR3 has 14 residues. CDR3 amino acids: CASTPGLATGELFF. The CDR3 nucleotides read TGTGCCAGCACCCCGGGACTAGCCACCGGGGAGCTGTTTTTT.

The gene calls are TRBV6-5 and TRBJ2-2, with D tentatively TRBD2 (6 bases). Germline V gene data show CDR1 as MNHEY and CDR2 as SVGAGI. The CDR3 is 15 amino acids. V lost 6 bases, J lost 2 bases, and 13 bases lay in between. This CDR3 reads CASSPGTLNTGELFF. In DNA, the CDR3 is TGTGCCAGCAGCCCCGGGACTTTAAACACCGGGGAGCTGTTTTTT.

V and J are TRBV9 and TRBJ2-7, with 7 bases identical to TRBD1. V was clipped by 4 bases and J by 6 bases; unmatched bases: 13. The germline V gene encodes CDR1 SGDLS and CDR2 YYNGEE. The CDR3 has 15 amino acids. In DNA, the CDR3 is TGTGCCAGCAGCTCTAAGGATAGGGGGCGGGTCGAGCAGTACTTC. This sequence encodes CASSSKDRGRVEQYF.

This clone was recorded once. The chain is built from TRBV7-9 and TRBJ2-7; 10 nucleotides line up with TRBD1. This CDR3 has 16 residues. The junction had 7 bases not matched to a gene; V was cut back by 1 base and J by 4 bases. The V gene's germline CDR1 is SEHNR and CDR2 FQNEAQ (reference sequence). CDR3 nucleotides: TGTGCCAGCAGCTTAGGGTTGACAGGGGGCGAATACGAGCAGTACTTC. Its translation: CASSLGLTGGEYEQYF.

This sequence joins TRBV7-2 and TRBJ2-5, with 8 bases that match TRBD2. The CDR3 is 16 amino acids. The V gene end was trimmed by 5 bases and the J gene end by 6 bases; junction bases not matched to a gene: 14. CDR1 and CDR2 (germline): SGHTA, FQGNSA. CDR3 sequence (DNA): TGTGCCAGCAGCCCCGAAGCGGGAGCTACGGGAAAGACCCAGTACTTC. Amino acids: CASSPEAGATGKTQYF.